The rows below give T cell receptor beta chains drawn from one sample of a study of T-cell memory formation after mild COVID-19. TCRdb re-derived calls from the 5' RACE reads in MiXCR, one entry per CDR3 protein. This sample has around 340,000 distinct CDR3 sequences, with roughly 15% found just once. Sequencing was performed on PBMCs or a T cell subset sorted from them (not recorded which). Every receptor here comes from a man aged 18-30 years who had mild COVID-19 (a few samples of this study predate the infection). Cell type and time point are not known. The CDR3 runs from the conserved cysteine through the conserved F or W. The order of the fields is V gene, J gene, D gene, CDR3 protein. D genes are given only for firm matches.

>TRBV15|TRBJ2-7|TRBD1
CATSQPSEGAYEQYF
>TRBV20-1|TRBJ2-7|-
CSAPSLGSYEQYF
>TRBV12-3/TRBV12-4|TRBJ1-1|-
CASSSRTSEAFF
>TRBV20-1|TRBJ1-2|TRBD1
CSASEITQGAKDTF
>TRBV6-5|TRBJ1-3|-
CASNPGRLSSGNTIYF
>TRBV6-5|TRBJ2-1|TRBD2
CASSYLTSGGSSYNEQFF
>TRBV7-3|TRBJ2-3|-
CASSSANRGNTQYF
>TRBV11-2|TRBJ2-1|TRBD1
CASSPQIWDRAYNEQFF
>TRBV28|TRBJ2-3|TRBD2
CAAGLAGDTQYF
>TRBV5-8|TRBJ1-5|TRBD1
CASREYRGGNQPQHF
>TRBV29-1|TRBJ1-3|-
CSVVSLGNTIYF
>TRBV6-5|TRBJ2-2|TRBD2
CASSYSFRLAGGNTGELFF
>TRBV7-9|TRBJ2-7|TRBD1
CASSLRVQGALREQYF
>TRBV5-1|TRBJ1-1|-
CASSPGAAGTEAFF
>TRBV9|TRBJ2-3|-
CASSEDGPNTQYF
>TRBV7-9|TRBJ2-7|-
CASSPRGVAYEQYF
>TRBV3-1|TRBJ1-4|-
CASSQDSQDTEKLFF
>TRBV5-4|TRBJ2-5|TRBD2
CASSPSGGKETQYF
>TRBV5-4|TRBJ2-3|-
CASSLSAGPSTDTQYF
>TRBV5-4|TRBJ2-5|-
CASSPGRGDQETQYF
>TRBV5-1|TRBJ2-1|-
CASSLASRDEQFF
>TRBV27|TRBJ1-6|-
CASSLVGLRPLHF
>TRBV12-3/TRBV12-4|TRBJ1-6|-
CASSPNRVGSPLHF
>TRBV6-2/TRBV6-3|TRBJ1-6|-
CASNNAESPLHF
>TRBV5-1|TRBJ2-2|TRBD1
CASSSPRDRASTGELFF
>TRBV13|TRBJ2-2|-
CASSLGEGAYTGELFF
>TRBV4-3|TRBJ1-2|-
CASSQEGVGYTF
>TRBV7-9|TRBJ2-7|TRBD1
CASIDRGKSYEQYF
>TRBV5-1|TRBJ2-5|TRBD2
CASSPLAGRTETQYF
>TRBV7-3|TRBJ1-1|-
CASSTAGTEEAFF
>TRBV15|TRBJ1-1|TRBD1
CATRIMTGGRTEAFF
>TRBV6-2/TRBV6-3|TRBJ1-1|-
CASSYSEVDTEAFF
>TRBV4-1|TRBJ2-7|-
CASSQVDLEEQYF
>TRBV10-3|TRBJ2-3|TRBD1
CAIRPRTGGSDTQYF
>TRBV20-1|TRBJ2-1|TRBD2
CSARDGGGSSYNEQFF
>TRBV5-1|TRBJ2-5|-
CASSLDQGGVGTQYF
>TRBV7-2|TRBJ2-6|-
CASSFRSSGANVLTF
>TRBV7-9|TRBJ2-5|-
CASSLRPGWETQYF
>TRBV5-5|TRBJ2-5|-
CASSYRESRQYF
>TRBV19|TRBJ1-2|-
CASSQPTGIYGYTF
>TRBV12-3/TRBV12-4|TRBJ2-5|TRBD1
CASRPRQGARETQYF
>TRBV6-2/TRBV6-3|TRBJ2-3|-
CASSTGTGTDTQYF
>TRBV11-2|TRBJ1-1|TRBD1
CASSFYRGEDTEAFF
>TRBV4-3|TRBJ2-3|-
CASSQELGSTDTQYF
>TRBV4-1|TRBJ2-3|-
CASSQVDLGRGWADTQYF
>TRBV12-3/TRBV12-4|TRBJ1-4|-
CASSLGQLEKLFF
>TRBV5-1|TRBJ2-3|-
CASSPSPSTDTQYF
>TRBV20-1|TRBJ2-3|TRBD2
CSARGASSGNADTQYF
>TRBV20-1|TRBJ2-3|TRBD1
CSAKTGSGADTQYF
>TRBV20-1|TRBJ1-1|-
CSARLARMNTEAFF
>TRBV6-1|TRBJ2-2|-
CASNNGGVGELFF